This T cell receptor beta chain was captured in a study of shared clonotypes between healthy human individuals. As regards this clone: One junction end does not reproduce the germline sequence, and a read error may be involved.

It was CD45RO-negative cells, positively selected for CCR7, that made up naive CD8 cells, with terminally differentiated effector memory CD45RA+ cells excluded. Clones were sequenced by immunoSEQ multiplex PCR, and TCRdb holds only the in-frame ones, with some missing. In the table there are roughly 770,000 clones, about 96% of which are singletons. Looked up from germline, CDR1 is SSHAT and CDR2 is FNYEAQ (reference sequence). The CDR3 runs 18 residues. This sequence originates from a man aged 25 to 40 in good health. The sequencing input was naive CD8+ T cells sorted from blood. The V gene is TRBV7-7, the J gene TRBJ2-7, with 8 positions matching TRBD2. The CDR3 region has the DNA TGTGCTAGCAGCTTAGACGAATGGGCTAGCGGGTGTTCCTACGAGCAGTACTTC. It is translated as CASSLDEWASGCSYEQYF.